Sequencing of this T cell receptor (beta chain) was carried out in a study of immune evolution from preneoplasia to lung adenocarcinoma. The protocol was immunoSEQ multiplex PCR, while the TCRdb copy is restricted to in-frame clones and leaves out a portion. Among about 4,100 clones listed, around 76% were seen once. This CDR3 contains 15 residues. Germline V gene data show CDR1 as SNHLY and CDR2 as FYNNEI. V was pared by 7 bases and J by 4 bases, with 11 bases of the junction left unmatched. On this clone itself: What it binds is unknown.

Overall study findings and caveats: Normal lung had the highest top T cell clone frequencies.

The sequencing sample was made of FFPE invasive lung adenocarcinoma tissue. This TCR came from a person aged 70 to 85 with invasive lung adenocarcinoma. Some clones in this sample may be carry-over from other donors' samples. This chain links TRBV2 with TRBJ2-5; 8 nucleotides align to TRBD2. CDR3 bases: TGTGCCAGCACGAGTATCGGGGGGGCCGCAGAGACCCAGTACTTC. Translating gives CASTSIGGAAETQYF. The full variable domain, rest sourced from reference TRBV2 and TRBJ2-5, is EPEVTQTPSHQVTQMGQEVILRCVPISNHLYFYWYRQILGQKVEFLVSFYNNEISEKSEIFDDQFSVERPDGSNFTLKIRSTKLEDSAMYFCASTSIGGAAETQYFGPGTRLLVL.